This TCR beta chain was captured in a study of T cell responses to AZD1222 COVID-19 vaccine. Points on this clone: The antigen is not known.

Some clones are missing from TCRdb's copy, which holds only in-frame ones; the method was immunoSEQ multiplex PCR. The sample consists of around 170,000 clones, about 90% of them appearing once. Germline lookup yields CDR1 LGHDT and CDR2 YNNKEL (reference sequence). The CDR3 length is 13 residues. With 3 bases clipped from V and 7 bases from J, the junction kept 3 bases outside the gene matches. The study's findings and limits: Breadth and depth of Spike-specific TCRs rose after two AZD1222 doses.

This sequence was found in an adult who received the AZD1222 COVID-19 vaccine. The sequences come from peripheral blood, collected 28 days after the second AZD1222 dose. The V call is TRBV3-1 (or the pseudogene TRBV3-2), the J call TRBJ1-2; 9 positions match TRBD1. CDR3 sequence reads: CASSHEDRGGYTF. The CDR3 DNA is TGTGCCAGCAGCCACGAGGACAGGGGTGGCTACACCTTC.